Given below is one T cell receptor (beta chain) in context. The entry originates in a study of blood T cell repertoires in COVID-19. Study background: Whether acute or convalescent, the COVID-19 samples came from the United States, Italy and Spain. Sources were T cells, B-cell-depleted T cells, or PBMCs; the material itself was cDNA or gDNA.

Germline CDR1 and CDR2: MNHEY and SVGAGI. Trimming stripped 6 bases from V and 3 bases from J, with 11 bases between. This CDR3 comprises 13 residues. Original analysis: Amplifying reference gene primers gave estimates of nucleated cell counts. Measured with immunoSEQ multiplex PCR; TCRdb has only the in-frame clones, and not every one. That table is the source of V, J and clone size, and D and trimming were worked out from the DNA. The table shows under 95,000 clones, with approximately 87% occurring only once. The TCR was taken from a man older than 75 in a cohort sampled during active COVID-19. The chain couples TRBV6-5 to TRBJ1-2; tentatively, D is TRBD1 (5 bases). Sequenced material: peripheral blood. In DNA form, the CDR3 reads TGTGCCAGCAGACAGGACAAGGACTATGGCTACACCTTC. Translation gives CASRQDKDYGYTF.